The 29 T cell receptor beta chains below come from one sample, sequenced in a study of cytomegalovirus exposure and HLA in healthy donors. Vbeta (60) and Jbeta (13) primers were used in the PCR. Some clones are missing from TCRdb's copy, which holds only in-frame ones; the method was immunoSEQ multiplex PCR. The data contain over 85,000 clones, under 75% of them seen just once; the ten biggest clones take up over 1%. Sequenced sample: PBMCs. The receptor set was obtained from a female donor in good health and CMV-seronegative.

There are a few counts of this clone. The same CDR3 also results from other DNA sequences found in this sample. The genes are TRBV29-1 and TRBJ2-7; TRBD2 is a possible D gene (6 bases). Trimming removed 2 bases from V and 3 bases from J, with 8 bases in between. CDR1 is SQVTM and CDR2 is ANQGSEA in the germline V gene. This CDR3 is built from 12 residues. The chain's CDR3 is CSVEQGGYEQYF. For the CDR3, the DNA is TGCAGCGTTGAACAGGGAGGCTACGAGCAGTACTTC.

The rearrangement uses TRBV27 and TRBJ2-5, with TRBD2 identical over 7 bases. This CDR3 has 14 amino acids. CDR1 and CDR2 (germline): MNHEY, SMNVEV (reference sequence). The ends lost 7 bases at V and 5 bases at J; junction bases unmatched: 10. CDR3 in amino acids: CASTLGDYDETQYF. The CDR3 region has the DNA TGTGCCAGCACACTGGGGGACTATGATGAGACCCAGTACTTC.

A word on this clone: This same CDR3 is encoded by further DNA sequences in the sample. V is TRBV5-1 and J is TRBJ2-1; 10 bases are a match to TRBD2. The CDR3 length is 16 residues. Germline CDR1 SGHRS, CDR2 YFSETQ. Losses at the gene ends were 0 bases for V and 7 bases for J; bases not matched to a gene: 7. CDR3 protein: CASSLARLAGANEQFF. DNA of the CDR3: TGCGCCAGCAGCTTGGCCAGGCTAGCGGGAGCAAATGAGCAGTTCTTC. Full variable domain (missing parts from reference TRBV5-1 and TRBJ2-1): KAGVTQTPRYLIKTRGQQVTLSCSPISGHRSVSWYQQTPGQGLQFLFEYFSETQRNKGNFPGRFSGRQFSNSRSEMNVSTLELGDSALYLCASSLARLAGANEQFFGPGTRLTVL.

By frequency in the sample, this clone is medium-sized. The chain employs TRBV6-1 and TRBJ1-5; D gene uncertain. The germline gives CDR1 MNHNS, CDR2 SASEGT. The CDR3 has 14 amino acids. Trimming took 3 bases from V and 7 from J, leaving 13 bases between them. The CDR3 DNA reads TGTGCCAGCAGTGATCGACTCCTTGGGCAGCCCCAGCATTTT. Its protein product is CASSDRLLGQPQHF.

The genes are TRBV6-5 and TRBJ2-5, with D possibly TRBD1 on 6 matching bases. The CDR3 runs to 15 residues. V lost 5 bases, J lost 5 bases, and 18 bases lay in between. The germline V gene encodes CDR1 MNHEY and CDR2 SVGAGI. The CDR3 is CASSKPQGPRETQYF. The DNA for the CDR3 is TGTGCCAGCAGTAAGCCCCAGGGGCCGCGGGAGACCCAGTACTTC.

V gene TRBV7-9 combines with J gene TRBJ2-3; TRBD2 matches 14 bases. This CDR3 spans 17 amino acids. Germline V lookup: CDR1 SEHNR, CDR2 FQNEAQ (reference sequence). The J segment lost 3 bases and the V segment lost 5 bases, leaving 7 bases of the junction unmatched. Here the CDR3 DNA reads TGTGCCAGCAGCCACTGGACTAGCGGGAGGAGGACAGATACGCAGTATTTT. Amino acids: CASSHWTSGRRTDTQYF.

The CDR3 region is CAWSVGRGLAYFSQETQYF. CDR3 DNA sequence: TGTGCCTGGAGTGTAGGGAGGGGACTAGCGTATTTTTCTCAAGAGACCCAGTACTTC. The V and J genes are TRBV30 and TRBJ2-5, with 10 bases aligning to TRBD2. The CDR3 is 19 residues long. V was pared by 0 bases and J by 2 bases, with 15 bases of the junction left unmatched. Germline CDR1 reads GTSNPN; CDR2 reads SVGIG (reference sequence).

This clone was detected only a few times. V usage is TRBV27 and J usage is TRBJ2-1; TRBD2 agrees at 7 bases. This CDR3 is built from 17 residues. Trimming cost V 2 bases and J 6 bases; bases outside gene matches: 13. In germline, CDR1 is MNHEY, CDR2 SMNVEV (reference sequence). CDR3 sequence (DNA): TGTGCCAGCAGTTTAGGGCTCCGCCAGGGCGGGGGCAATGAGCAGTTCTTC. Translated: CASSLGLRQGGGNEQFF.

The chain links TRBV27 to TRBJ2-5, with D possibly TRBD2 on 6 matching bases. V lost 3 bases and J 5 bases, leaving 19 bases between the germline ends. The CDR3 consists of 16 residues. Germline V gene sequence: CDR1 MNHEY, CDR2 SMNVEV (reference sequence). The CDR3 region is CASSFRGRRDGETQYF. For the CDR3, the DNA is TGTGCCAGCAGTTTTCGTGGGAGGAGGGATGGGGAGACCCAGTACTTC.

This chain uses TRBV5-1 with TRBJ1-1, with a weak D call TRBD1 (5 bases). V shed 4 bases and J shed 0 bases, with 13 bases lying between them. CDR1 and CDR2 (germline): SGHRS, YFSETQ. CDR3 length: 15 amino acids. The chain's CDR3 is CASSPREGMNTEAFF. The DNA of the CDR3 is TGCGCCAGCAGCCCACGGGAGGGGATGAACACTGAAGCTTTCTTT.

This clone was seen just once. The chain combines TRBV30 with TRBJ1-2, with D perhaps matching TRBD1 (6 bases). The germline gives CDR1 GTSNPN, CDR2 SVGIG (reference sequence). This CDR3 is built from 14 residues. Trimming shortened V by 2 bases and J by 1 base, and 11 bases separated the two germline ends. The CDR3 region has the DNA TGTGCCTGGAGTCCCCGGACAGTTAACTATGGCTACACCTTC. Protein product: CAWSPRTVNYGYTF.

This chain uses TRBV7-9 with TRBJ1-1, with D tentatively TRBD1 (5 bases). Between the trimmed V and J ends, which lost 10 bases and 1 base, there was a span of 13 bases. Germline CDR1 is SEHNR and CDR2 is FQNEAQ (reference sequence). CDR3 size: 13 residues. CDR3 residues: CATLTVTNTEAFF. The CDR3 DNA reads TGTGCCACCCTGACAGTAACGAACACTGAAGCTTTCTTT.

The V gene is TRBV5-1, the J gene TRBJ1-2; 8 nucleotides match TRBD1. CDR1 SGHRS and CDR2 YFSETQ come from the germline V gene. V lost 3 bases, J lost 2 bases, and 3 bases stayed unmatched. CDR3 length: 14 residues. CDR3 residues: CASSWTGNNYGYTF. The CDR3 DNA follows: TGCGCCAGCAGCTGGACAGGGAACAACTATGGCTACACCTTC. The variable domain in full, with the rest retrieved from reference TRBV5-1 and TRBJ1-2, is KAGVTQTPRYLIKTRGQQVTLSCSPISGHRSVSWYQQTPGQGLQFLFEYFSETQRNKGNFPGRFSGRQFSNSRSEMNVSTLELGDSALYLCASSWTGNNYGYTFGSGTRLTVV.

V is TRBV18 and J is TRBJ1-5; D perhaps matches TRBD1 (5 bases). The CDR3 extends over 14 amino acids. Looked up from germline, CDR1 is KGHSH and CDR2 is LQKENI. V was pared by 2 bases and J by 4 bases, with 9 bases between. CDR3 DNA: TGTGCCAGCTCACCAGACAGCCAAAATCAGCCCCAGCATTTT. It is translated as CASSPDSQNQPQHF.

This chain's CDR3 is CASSSKTGTYEQYF. DNA for the CDR3: TGTGCCAGCAGTTCAAAAACAGGTACCTACGAGCAGTACTTC. The chain employs TRBV6-6 and TRBJ2-7; D possibly corresponds to TRBD1 (5 bases). The CDR3 loop spans 14 amino acids. CDR1 is MNHNY and CDR2 is SVGAGI in the germline V gene (reference sequence). With 4 bases removed from V and 2 bases from J, the gap between germline ends came to 12 bases.

The J gene is TRBJ2-2, the V gene TRBV13; 7 bases match TRBD1. CDR1 is PRHDT and CDR2 is FYEKMQ in the germline V gene (reference sequence). The CDR3 sequence is 16 residues long. V shed 5 bases and J 1 base; nucleotides not matched to a gene: 7. CDR3 in DNA: TGTGCCAGCAGCCCGACCCGACAGGGGAACACCGGGGAGCTGTTTTTT. This sequence encodes CASSPTRQGNTGELFF.

J is TRBJ2-3 and V is TRBV18, with 11 bases matching TRBD2. The germline V gene has CDR1 KGHSH and CDR2 LQKENI. The V and J ends lost 0 bases and 6 bases, in that order; junction bases with no gene match: 5. The CDR3 consists of 16 residues. CDR3 nucleotides: TGTGCCAGCTCACCACCTTCTAGCGGGAGGCTCGATACGCAGTATTTT. It codes for CASSPPSSGRLDTQYF.

In this sample, this clone turned up a few times. V and J are TRBV4-1 and TRBJ2-3; TRBD1 is a possible D gene (5 bases). In germline, CDR1 is MGHRA, CDR2 YSYEKL. The germline V and J ends were trimmed by 0 bases and 0 bases, with 7 bases remaining between them. There are 15 residues in the CDR3. CDR3 nucleotides: TGCGCCAGCAGCCAAGATGACAGAAGCACAGATACGCAGTATTTT. It is translated as CASSQDDRSTDTQYF.

The chain is built from TRBV7-2 and TRBJ2-7, with a weak D call TRBD2 (7 bases). CDR3 length equals 14 residues. V was cut by 3 bases and J by 4 bases, with 13 bases left in between. The germline V gene has CDR1 SGHTA and CDR2 FQGNSA. The CDR3 DNA reads as TGTGCCAGCAGCTTTGATCGGGGGGCGTACGAGCAGTACTTC. Residues: CASSFDRGAYEQYF.

This clone was seen only a few times. The chain carries TRBV12-5 and TRBJ2-3; TRBD2 agrees at 9 bases. The CDR3 extends over 18 amino acids. Trimming removed 2 bases from V and 4 bases from J; junction bases left unmatched: 13. Germline V gene sequence: CDR1 LGHNT, CDR2 FRNRAP. The CDR3 nucleotides read TGTGCTAGTGGTTTGAGGCCGCTCGGGCGGGGGGGCCCAGATACGCAGTATTTT. Amino acids: CASGLRPLGRGGPDTQYF.

The rearrangement joins TRBV10-3 to TRBJ2-1, with 12 bases matching TRBD2. CDR3 length: 15 residues. CDR1 is ENHRY and CDR2 is SYGVKD in the germline V gene. Trimming at V came to 6 bases and at J to 6 bases, leaving 6 bases not matched to a gene. This chain's CDR3 is CAISSGLAGSNEQFF. In DNA, the CDR3 is TGTGCCATCAGCTCAGGACTAGCGGGAAGCAATGAGCAGTTCTTC.

V usage is TRBV2 and J usage is TRBJ1-2, with 7 positions matching TRBD1. The germline CDR1 and CDR2 sequences are SNHLY and FYNNEI. This CDR3 is 15 amino acids long. The J segment lost 4 bases and the V segment lost 4 bases, leaving 9 bases of the junction unmatched. In DNA, the CDR3 is TGTGCCAGCAGTGGACAGGGCCCTTTGGCCTATGGCTACACCTTC. It yields the protein CASSGQGPLAYGYTF. Complete variable domain (other parts from reference TRBV2 and TRBJ1-2): EPEVTQTPSHQVTQMGQEVILRCVPISNHLYFYWYRQILGQKVEFLVSFYNNEISEKSEIFDDQFSVERPDGSNFTLKIRSTKLEDSAMYFCASSGQGPLAYGYTFGSGTRLTVV.

This chain connects TRBV9 to TRBJ2-3; the D is unclear. The V end lost 4 bases, the J end lost 2 bases, and 14 bases lay between the germline ends. Germline values: CDR1 SGDLS, CDR2 YYNGEE. The CDR3 contains 15 residues. CDR3 sequence reads: CASSRDGAPTDTQYF. In DNA form, the CDR3 reads TGTGCCAGCAGCAGAGATGGTGCCCCCACAGATACGCAGTATTTT.

There are a few counts of this clone. The V gene is TRBV30, the J gene TRBJ1-3; 7 positions agree with TRBD1. The CDR3 runs to 14 residues. Germline V gene sequence: CDR1 GTSNPN, CDR2 SVGIG (reference sequence). Trimming cost V 1 base and J 2 bases; bases outside gene matches: 2. Here the CDR3 DNA reads TGTGCCTGGAGTGAGGGGGCTGCTGGAAACACCATATATTTT. It codes for CAWSEGAAGNTIYF.

In DNA form, the CDR3 reads TGTGCCAGCAGTTACTCGGTAGTTGGAGTTTTAAACATTCAGTACTTC. Protein: CASSYSVVGVLNIQYF. The rearrangement links TRBV6-5 to TRBJ2-4; D call uncertain. This CDR3 is 16 amino acids long. The V gene lost 0 bases and the J gene lost 6 bases, with 15 bases spanning the gap. CDR1 and CDR2 from the germline V gene are MNHEY and SVGAGI.

In its sample, this clone was seen a few times. The chain joins TRBV7-8 to TRBJ2-7, with unresolved D. Germline V gives CDR1 SGHVS, CDR2 FQNEAQ. The CDR3 contains 12 residues. The germline V and J ends were trimmed by 2 bases and 6 bases, with 8 bases remaining between them. The CDR3: CASSLLPLEQYF. CDR3 DNA sequence: TGTGCCAGCAGCTTACTACCACTCGAGCAGTACTTC.

The rearrangement uses TRBV4-1 and TRBJ2-3, with D possibly matching TRBD2 (5 bases). The V gene's germline CDR1 is MGHRA and CDR2 YSYEKL. V was trimmed by 3 bases and J by 4 bases, leaving 11 bases between them. The length of the CDR3 is 14 residues. CDR3 region: CASSQTKGADTQYF. The CDR3, as DNA: TGCGCCAGCAGCCAGACTAAGGGAGCAGATACGCAGTATTTT.

The chain links TRBV29-1 to TRBJ2-3; no clear D gene. Trimming shortened V by 4 bases and J by 3 bases, and 8 bases separated the two germline ends. Looked up from germline, CDR1 is SQVTM and CDR2 is ANQGSEA. This CDR3 spans 12 amino acids. This CDR3 reads CSVAYSTDTQYF. Here the CDR3 DNA reads TGCAGCGTTGCTTACTCAACAGATACGCAGTATTTT.

This chain links TRBV19 with TRBJ2-5; D uncertain. CDR3 length: 11 amino acids. Germline V gene sequence: CDR1 LNHDA, CDR2 SQIVND (reference sequence). The V and J ends lost 6 bases and 1 base respectively, with 3 bases between them. CDR3 sequence: CASSLQETQYF. The CDR3 DNA reads TGTGCCAGTAGCCTCCAAGAGACCCAGTACTTC.